Following are 11 T cell receptor beta chains from one sample sequenced in a study of T cell repertoires in cytomegalovirus infection. TCRdb re-called the reads with MiXCR, one entry per CDR3 protein. The sample lists approximately 700,000 distinct CDR3 sequences; less than 40% were seen once. Sequencing was performed on PBMCs. These receptors all come from a human donor in good health (CMV status not recorded). Some clones in this sample may be carry-over from other donors' samples.

CDR3 amino acids: CSARRQPWDEKLFF. The CDR3 DNA follows: TGCAGTGCTAGAAGACAGCCATGGGATGAAAAACTGTTTTTT. The V and J genes are TRBV20-1 and TRBJ1-4; possible D gene TRBD1, 5 bases. CDR3 size: 14 residues. Germline V gene data show CDR1 as DFQATT and CDR2 as SNEGSKA (reference sequence). V lost 2 bases, J lost 6 bases, and 13 bases lay in between.

The chain links TRBV24-1 to TRBJ2-1; the match to TRBD2 covers 11 bases. The CDR3 length is 17 residues. The germline CDR1 and CDR2 sequences are KGHDR and SFDVKD. The V segment lost 3 bases and the J segment 5 bases; nucleotides outside the gene matches: 8. The CDR3 sequence: CATSDGRASGRHNEQFF. The DNA for the CDR3 is TGTGCCACCAGTGATGGCAGGGCTAGCGGGAGGCACAATGAGCAGTTCTTC.

This clonotype was detected a few times. This chain connects TRBV5-4 to TRBJ1-3, with unresolved D. The germline V gene has CDR1 SGHNT and CDR2 YYREEE (reference sequence). V was shortened by 2 bases and J by 0 bases, with 9 bases between the two germline ends. This CDR3 contains 15 residues. CDR3 region: CASSFSAASGNTIYF. Here the CDR3 DNA reads TGTGCCAGCAGCTTTTCCGCAGCCTCTGGAAACACCATATATTTT.

This clonotype turned up a few times. The chain has TRBV2 and TRBJ1-1; TRBD1 aligns across 8 bases. This CDR3 spans 13 amino acids. The V gene end was trimmed by 9 bases and the J gene end by 2 bases; junction bases not matched to a gene: 5. Germline CDR1 reads SNHLY; CDR2 reads FYNNEI. The CDR3 reads CASSDRGNTEAFF. The CDR3 region has the DNA TGTGCCAGTAGCGACAGGGGAAACACTGAAGCTTTCTTT.

The V and J genes are TRBV13 and TRBJ2-7, with 10 bases that match TRBD1. V shed 5 bases and J 2 bases; nucleotides not matched to a gene: 9. The CDR3 is made up of 16 amino acids. CDR1 and CDR2 from the germline V gene are PRHDT and FYEKMQ (reference sequence). The CDR3 is CASSPSRDRGPYEQYF. CDR3 sequence (DNA): TGTGCCAGCAGCCCTTCCCGGGACAGGGGTCCCTACGAGCAGTACTTC.

The J gene is TRBJ1-1, the V gene TRBV5-1; 11 bases are a match to TRBD1. Germline V gene sequence: CDR1 SGHRS, CDR2 YFSETQ. Trimming removed 7 bases from V and 6 bases from J; junction bases left unmatched: 11. The length of the CDR3 is 15 residues. CDR3 loop: CASAPRGGQGAEAFF. The CDR3 DNA reads as TGCGCCAGCGCCCCACGTGGGGGACAGGGGGCTGAAGCTTTCTTT. The full variable domain, completed using reference TRBV5-1 and TRBJ1-1, is KAGVTQTPRYLIKTRGQQVTLSCSPISGHRSVSWYQQTPGQGLQFLFEYFSETQRNKGNFPGRFSGRQFSNSRSEMNVSTLELGDSALYLCASAPRGGQGAEAFFGQGTRLTVV.

This sequence joins TRBV6-2 or TRBV6-3 and TRBJ2-7, with TRBD1 as a possible D gene (6 bases). This CDR3 comprises 15 residues. Trimming pared 4 bases from V and 2 bases from J, leaving 15 bases between. CDR1 MNHEY and CDR2 SVGEGT come from the germline V gene. The CDR3: CASSFAGTPPYEQYF. CDR3 nucleotide sequence: TGTGCCAGCAGTTTCGCCGGGACACCGCCCTACGAGCAGTACTTC.

This clonotype was counted only a few times. This chain uses TRBV10-3 with TRBJ2-4, with a possible D match to TRBD1 (6 bases). The germline V and J ends were trimmed by 3 bases and 10 bases, with 16 bases remaining between them. The germline V gene has CDR1 ENHRY and CDR2 SYGVKD. CDR3 size: 14 residues. The CDR3 nucleotides are TGTGCCATCAGTGATAGGTCCTCCCAGGGGATTCAGTACTTC. Translating gives CAISDRSSQGIQYF.

The chain uses TRBV11-2 and TRBJ1-2; D is unclear. The germline V gene encodes CDR1 SGHAT and CDR2 FQNNGV. V lost 2 bases to trimming and J lost 7 bases, with 17 bases between them. CDR3 length equals 15 residues. The CDR3 loop is CASSLIDRGGTGYTF. CDR3 in DNA: TGTGCCAGCAGCTTAATCGACCGGGGAGGTACTGGCTACACCTTC.

Of note for this clonotype: This may be a read error, as it is one base from a much larger clone. This chain connects TRBV6-1 to TRBJ2-4; D is unresolved. Germline-derived CDR1 and CDR2 are MNHNS and SASEGT. The CDR3 sequence is 17 residues long. The CDR3 spells CASSSQDGGSANNIQYF. CDR3 DNA: TGTGCCAGCAGTTCCCAGGACGGTGGCTCGGCCAACAACATTCAGTACTTC.

A single count supports this clonotype. The chain is built from TRBV19 and TRBJ1-5; D not resolved. The germline V gene has CDR1 LNHDA and CDR2 SQIVND (reference sequence). The CDR3 has 15 amino acids. The ends were cut back, 4 bases at V and 1 base at J, with 11 bases in the middle. The DNA of the CDR3 is TGTGCCAGTAGTAGCGTTCGAGTAAGCAATCAGCCCCAGCATTTT. It is translated as CASSSVRVSNQPQHF.